The rows below give T cell receptor beta chains drawn from one sample of a study of OX40 agonist ivuxolimab in advanced cancers. Only in-frame clones appear in the TCRdb table, and some are missing; sequencing was by immunoSEQ multiplex PCR. The sample includes about 55,000 clones, approximately 84% of them seen just once. The source material was CD4+ or CD8+ T cells sorted from blood, sampled in a trial of the OX40 agonist ivuxolimab. The receptors shown here come from an adult with an advanced solid tumor such as melanoma, head and neck, liver or kidney cancer. The CDR3 runs from the conserved cysteine through the conserved F or W. The D gene is left open where the match is weak. Not every row has a clone size; where given, it reads once, few, many or a size class.

V	size	D	J	DNA	CDR3
TRBV7-6	NA	TRBD2	TRBJ2-7	TGTGCCAGCAGCTTAGGACTAGCTGGCTACGAGCAGTACTTC	CASSLGLAGYEQYF
TRBV7-3	NA	NA	TRBJ2-2	TGTGCCAGCAGCTTAACGTACCCCCGGGACCCCCAAGTTACCGGGGAGCTGTTTTTT	CASSLTYPRDPQVTGELFF
TRBV19	NA	NA	TRBJ2-2	TGTGCCAGTAGTATAGCTCCCAACACCGGGGAGCTGTTTTTT	CASSIAPNTGELFF
TRBV5-4	NA	NA	TRBJ2-1	TGTGCCAGCAGCTCCGGATACGGATACAATGAGCAGTTCTTC	CASSSGYGYNEQFF
TRBV29-1	NA	TRBD1	TRBJ2-7	TGCAGCGTTGTAGACAGGGGGTTCAACGAGCAGTACTTC	CSVVDRGFNEQYF
TRBV5-1	NA	NA	TRBJ2-1	TGCGCCAGCAGCTTGAGACTAACGAGCTCCTACAATGAGCAGTTCTTC	CASSLRLTSSYNEQFF
TRBV6-5	NA	NA	TRBJ1-1	TGTGCCAGCAGTTACTTCGGACAACCGAACACTGAAGCTTTCTTT	CASSYFGQPNTEAFF
TRBV11-2	NA	TRBD1	TRBJ2-7	TGTGCCAGCAGCGATTGGCGACAGGGGACCTACGAGCAGTACTTC	CASSDWRQGTYEQYF
TRBV2	NA	TRBD2	TRBJ2-2	TGTGCCAGCCAGCGGGAGGGCGTATCGGAGCTGTTTTTT	CASQREGVSELFF
TRBV5-1	once	NA	TRBJ1-4	TGCGCCAGCAGCCAAATAAACCCCGATAATGAAAAACTGTTTTTT	CASSQINPDNEKLFF
TRBV4-1	NA	TRBD1	TRBJ2-4	TGCGCCAGCAGCCAACGGACAGGGGGGGGGCTAGCCAAAAACATTCAGTACTTC	CASSQRTGGGLAKNIQYF
TRBV4-1	NA	NA	TRBJ2-7	TGCGCCAGCAGCCAAGCGGGCAGGGGCTACGAGCAGTACTTC	CASSQAGRGYEQYF
TRBV9	NA	NA	TRBJ1-4	TGTGCCAGCAGCGTCAGGGGCTCAACTAATGAAAAACTGTTTTTT	CASSVRGSTNEKLFF
TRBV29-1	NA	TRBD2	TRBJ2-3	TGCAGCGTTGTGGGGGGGGTCACAGATACGCAGTATTTT	CSVVGGVTDTQYF